This T cell receptor (beta chain) is from a study of sequential checkpoint blockade in melanoma. Study information: Patients were randomized 1:1 to nivolumab-then-ipilimumab or ipilimumab-then-nivolumab first-line. Maintenance nivolumab came after either treatment sequence.

The treatment was: randomized to nivolumab then ipilimumab (arm A) or the reverse (arm B). Patients had received no earlier DNA-damaging chemotherapy. PBMC sorting kept live CD3+CD8+ cells without CD19 or CD56. Libraries were prepared by immunoSEQ multiplex PCR; TCRdb keeps only in-frame clonotypes and omits some of them. The repertoire holds several thousand clones, with about three quarters as singletons. This CDR3 spans 13 amino acids. The germline gives CDR1 MNHEY, CDR2 SVGAGI. V dropped 6 bases and J dropped 6 bases, with 12 bases sitting between them. This chain connects TRBV6-5 to TRBJ2-4, with D possibly being TRBD1 (6 bases). This specimen consisted of CD8+ T cells sorted from blood (inferred from file names), obtained from a patient given nivolumab and ipilimumab in sequence. This clonotype was sampled from a human donor with melanoma. CDR3 region: CASSPGGGNIQYF. The CDR3 DNA reads TGTGCCAGCAGCCCTGGGGGCGGAAACATTCAGTACTTC.